The T cell receptor (beta chain) under discussion was sequenced for a study of a mutant IDH1 vaccine in newly diagnosed glioma. Study-wide context: The initiation of vaccination occurred 4-6 weeks after radiotherapy alone, or with temozolomide cycles.

Time point of the sample: week 47, end of study. It was 300 ug of mutant IDH1 20-mer peptide that made up each vaccine dose, given with topical imiquimod. In weeks 1, 3, 5, 7, 11, 15, 19 and 23, patients were immunized, eight times in all. On this clone itself: Its antigen is not known.

Trimming stripped 3 bases from V and 0 bases from J, with 9 bases between. CDR3 length: 14 residues. CDR1 is GTSNPN and CDR2 is SVGIG in the germline V gene (reference sequence). Produced via immunoSEQ multiplex PCR; TCRdb's table is partial and in-frame only. The sample contains roughly 31,000 clones, 80% to 85% of which appear only once. This clonotype was obtained from a man aged 25-45 years with glioma. This sample comprised PBMCs, obtained from a glioma patient whose treatment included an IDH1 peptide vaccine. This sequence joins TRBV30 and TRBJ2-1; weak D call: TRBD2 (5 bases). The CDR3 bases are TGTGCCTGGAGGGAGCGGAGCTCCTACAATGAGCAGTTCTTC. Residues: CAWRERSSYNEQFF.